This entry concerns a single T cell receptor beta chain. The table came from immunoSEQ multiplex PCR; TCRdb's copy has only in-frame clones and leaves some out. Counted here are approximately 250,000 clones, approximately 88% occurring once; the ten biggest clones make up 10%. These data come from a study of blood T cell repertoires in COVID-19. Looking at the study overall: Both acute and convalescent COVID-19 samples were obtained from the United States, Italy and Spain.

This CDR3 comprises 16 residues. CDR1 is KGHSH, CDR2 LQKENI, per germline. The germline V and J ends were trimmed by 2 bases and 6 bases, with 19 bases remaining between them. The V gene is TRBV18, the J gene TRBJ1-1; D perhaps matches TRBD1 (6 bases). The sequence was obtained from a woman between 65 and 79 years old with COVID-19, enrolled during active disease. Sequencing input: peripheral blood. The CDR3 nucleotides are TGTGCCAGCTCACCAACGGGGAGCGGGGGCCTCGCTGAAGCTTTCTTT. It encodes CASSPTGSGGLAEAFF.